Detailed here is one TCR beta chain. Allocation to cohorts depended on clinical history reported by the participants. This sample stems from a study of blood T cell repertoires in COVID-19. Overall study: The cDNA or gDNA used as material had been derived from T cells, B-cell-depleted T cells, or PBMCs.

Using immunoSEQ multiplex PCR, the repertoire was profiled, and TCRdb retains in-frame clones only, with some absent. The sample has about 190,000 clones, around 83% seen once; the top ten hold about 3.2%. From germline, CDR1 is SGDLS and CDR2 YYNGEE. Trimming took 4 bases from V and 1 from J, leaving 17 bases between them. CDR3 length: 16 amino acids. This receptor was obtained from a woman aged 30 to 39 who had been exposed to COVID-19. Sample: PBMCs or T cells enriched from blood (not recorded which). The chain carries TRBV9 and TRBJ1-1; D perhaps matches TRBD1 (5 bases). The CDR3 DNA is TGTGCCAGCAGCCTAACGCCCCAGGGAAAGAACACTGAAGCTTTCTTT. Translated: CASSLTPQGKNTEAFF.